Below are 10 T cell receptor beta chains sequenced from a single sample in a study of regulatory T cells in long-lasting Graves disease. The authors built TCR beta libraries using iRepertoire HTBI primers and Arm-PCR of CDR3 regions. TCRdb ran MiXCR on the multiplex PCR reads and lists one entry per CDR3 protein. The table lists around 500,000 distinct CDR3 sequences, roughly 15% of them singletons. The sample's time point: newly diagnosed GD, antithyroid drugs for less than 3 months. The TCR library was prepared using RNA isolated from PBMCs. The same data also contributed to another study, on T cells in Graves' hyperthyroidism and ophthalmopathy.

The sample consisted of peripheral blood mononuclear cells (PBMCs), taken at new diagnosis, from a patient treated with antithyroid drugs. These receptor sequences come from a woman in her forties or fifties with Graves disease.

There are many counts of this clonotype. In DNA form, the CDR3 reads TGTGCCAGCCGCGGGACAACGAACACCGGGGAGCTGTTTTTT. It specifies CASRGTTNTGELFF. This sequence joins TRBV7-9 and TRBJ2-2, with D possibly called TRBD1 or TRBD2 (6 bases each). Trimming removed 8 bases from V and 0 bases from J, with 10 bases in between. The germline gives CDR1 SEHNR, CDR2 FQNEAQ (reference sequence). The CDR3 runs to 14 residues.

In its sample, this clonotype was seen many times. The chain combines TRBV6-5 with TRBJ1-1; 7 bases map to TRBD1. Germline values: CDR1 MNHEY, CDR2 SVGAGI. V gave up 2 bases and J gave up 3 bases; unmatched junction bases: 3. The CDR3 sequence is 14 residues long. The CDR3 is CASSYAGTDTEAFF. CDR3 DNA: TGTGCCAGCAGTTACGCCGGGACAGACACTGAAGCTTTCTTT.

This clonotype was observed at least ten times. The chain carries TRBV2 and TRBJ1-3; TRBD1 agrees at 8 bases. The junction had 13 bases not matched to a gene; V was cut back by 6 bases and J by 3 bases. The CDR3 length is 17 residues. CDR1 and CDR2 from the germline V gene are SNHLY and FYNNEI. CDR3 amino acids: CASRLQWTGRYGNTIYF. The DNA for the CDR3 is TGTGCCAGCAGGTTGCAGTGGACAGGGCGGTATGGAAACACCATATATTTT.

This clonotype has only a few counts. J is TRBJ2-7 and V is TRBV19; D is perhaps TRBD1 or TRBD2 (6 bases each). Trimming removed 3 bases from V and 6 bases from J, with 15 bases in between. The CDR3 covers 14 residues. Germline V gives CDR1 LNHDA, CDR2 SQIVND (reference sequence). The DNA for the CDR3 is TGTGCCAGTAGTATGGGACTCGGAGGGGGCGAGCAGTACTTC. Its translation is CASSMGLGGGEQYF. The whole variable domain, remainder taken from reference TRBV19 and TRBJ2-7, is DGGITQSPKYLFRKEGQNVTLSCEQNLNHDAMYWYRQDPGQGLRLIYYSQIVNDFQKGDIAEGYSVSREKKESFPLTVTSAQKNPTAFYLCASSMGLGGGEQYFGPGTRLTVT.

The sample holds a few counts of this clonotype. This chain links TRBV3-1 with TRBJ2-2; 15 bases are a match to TRBD2. The CDR3 is 21 amino acids. V trimming: 4 bases; J trimming: 0 bases; junction bases outside the gene matches: 12. CDR1 and CDR2 from the germline V gene are LGHDT and YNNKEL (reference sequence). The CDR3 sequence is CASSPTDPGLAGGTNTGELFF. The DNA of the CDR3 is TGTGCCAGCAGCCCGACGGATCCGGGACTAGCGGGGGGTACGAACACCGGGGAGCTGTTTTTT. Full variable domain (rest looked up from reference TRBV3-1 and TRBJ2-2): DTAVSQTPKYLVTQMGNDKSIKCEQNLGHDTMYWYKQDSKKFLKIMFSYNNKELIINETVPNRFSPKSPDKAHLNLHINSLELGDSAVYFCASSPTDPGLAGGTNTGELFFGEGSRLTVL.

This clonotype was found many times. The V and J genes are TRBV20-1 and TRBJ2-1, with D perhaps TRBD1 (6 bases). Trimming cost V 6 bases and J 4 bases, with 19 bases left between them. The CDR3 length is 15 residues. Germline assignment: CDR1 DFQATT and CDR2 SNEGSKA (reference sequence). CDR3 protein: CSAARTVGSYNEQFF. The CDR3 bases are TGCAGTGCCGCTCGGACAGTGGGGTCATACAATGAGCAGTTCTTC.

This clonotype was picked up many times. V is TRBV20-1 and J is TRBJ2-5; TRBD2 agrees at 8 bases. CDR1 is DFQATT and CDR2 is SNEGSKA in the germline V gene (reference sequence). V was pared by 5 bases and J by 5 bases, with 7 bases of the junction left unmatched. The CDR3 length is 13 residues. The chain's CDR3 is CSAVPGLVETQYF. The CDR3 coding sequence is TGCAGTGCTGTACCGGGACTAGTTGAGACCCAGTACTTC.

J is TRBJ2-1 and V is TRBV18, with 9 bases identical to TRBD1. CDR3 length: 14 residues. Germline values: CDR1 KGHSH, CDR2 LQKENI. V lost 5 bases and J lost 8; bases outside the gene matches: 7. The DNA of the CDR3 is TGTGCCAGCTCAGCGGGACAGGGTGTCTATGAGCAGTTCTTC. Translated: CASSAGQGVYEQFF.

V is TRBV6-1 and J is TRBJ2-7; 12 bases are shared with TRBD1. J gave up 7 bases and V 9 bases, and 7 bases lay outside the gene matches. The V gene's germline CDR1 is MNHNS and CDR2 SASEGT. The CDR3 totals 13 residues. In DNA, the CDR3 is TGTGCCAGTTCCGGGACAGGGGGCAGAGAGCAGTACTTC. This sequence encodes CASSGTGGREQYF.

This clonotype was detected ten times or more. The rearrangement links TRBV6-2 or TRBV6-3 to TRBJ1-4, with 9 positions matching TRBD1. CDR3 size: 15 residues. Germline assignment: CDR1 MNHEY and CDR2 SVGEGT. Trimming at V came to 2 bases and at J to 8 bases, leaving 6 bases not matched to a gene. DNA for the CDR3: TGTGCCAGCAGTTACAGCGGGACAGGGAGCGAAAAACTGTTTTTT. Protein sequence: CASSYSGTGSEKLFF.